This TCR beta chain was identified in a study of shared clonotypes between healthy human individuals. V was pared by 2 bases and J by 0 bases, with 14 bases of the junction left unmatched. CDR1 is SGHKS, CDR2 YYEKEE, per germline (reference sequence). The CDR3 is 19 amino acids. Some clones are missing from TCRdb's copy, which holds only in-frame ones; the method was immunoSEQ multiplex PCR. Found here are a few million clones, about 93% of them singletons; the top ten hold under 2%. Naive-designated CD8 cells lacked CD45RO, were positively enriched for CCR7, and omitted terminally differentiated effector memory CD45RA+ cells.

V is TRBV5-5 and J is TRBJ1-5, with TRBD1 matching over 7 bases. The source of this sequence is a young man in good health. Some clones in this sample may be carry-over from other donors' samples. Sequenced input: naive CD8+ T cells from PBMCs. Here the CDR3 reads CASSFGPGQTAYSNQPQHF. The CDR3 DNA sequence: TGTGCCAGCAGCTTTGGACCGGGACAGACCGCTTATAGCAATCAGCCCCAGCATTTT.